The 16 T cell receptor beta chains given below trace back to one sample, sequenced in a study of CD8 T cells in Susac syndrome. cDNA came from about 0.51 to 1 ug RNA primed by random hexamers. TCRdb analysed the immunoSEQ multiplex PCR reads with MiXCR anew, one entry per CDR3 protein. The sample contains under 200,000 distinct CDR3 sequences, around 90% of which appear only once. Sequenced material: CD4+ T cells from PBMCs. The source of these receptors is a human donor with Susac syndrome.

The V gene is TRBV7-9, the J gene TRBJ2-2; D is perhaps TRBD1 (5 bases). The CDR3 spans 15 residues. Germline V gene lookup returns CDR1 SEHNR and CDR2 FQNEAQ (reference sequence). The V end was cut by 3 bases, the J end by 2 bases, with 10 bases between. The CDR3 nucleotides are TGTGCCAGCAGCTTCACAGGCAAAAACACCGGGGAGCTGTTTTTT. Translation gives CASSFTGKNTGELFF.

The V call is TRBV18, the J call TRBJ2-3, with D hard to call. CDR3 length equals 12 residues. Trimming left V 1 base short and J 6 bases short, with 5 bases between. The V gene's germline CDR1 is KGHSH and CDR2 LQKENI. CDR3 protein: CASSPQRDTQYF. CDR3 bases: TGTGCCAGCTCACCACAGAGGGATACGCAGTATTTT.

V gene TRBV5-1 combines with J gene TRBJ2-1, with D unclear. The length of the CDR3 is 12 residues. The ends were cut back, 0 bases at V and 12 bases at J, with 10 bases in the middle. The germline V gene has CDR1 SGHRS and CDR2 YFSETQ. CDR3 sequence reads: CASSLDLLGQFF. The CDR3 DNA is TGCGCCAGCAGCTTGGACCTTCTGGGGCAGTTCTTC.

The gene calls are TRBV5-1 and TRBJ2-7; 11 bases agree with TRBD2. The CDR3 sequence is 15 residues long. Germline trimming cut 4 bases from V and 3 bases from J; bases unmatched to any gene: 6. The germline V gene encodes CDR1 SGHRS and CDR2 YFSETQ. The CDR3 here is CASSTTSGSFYEQYF. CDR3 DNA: TGCGCCAGCAGCACCACTAGCGGGAGTTTCTACGAGCAGTACTTC.

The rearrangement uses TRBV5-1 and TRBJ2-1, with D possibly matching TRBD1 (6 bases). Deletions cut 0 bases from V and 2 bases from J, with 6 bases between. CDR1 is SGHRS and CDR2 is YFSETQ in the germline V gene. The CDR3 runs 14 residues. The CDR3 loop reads CASSLGQAYNEQFF. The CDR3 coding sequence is TGCGCCAGCAGCTTGGGACAGGCCTACAATGAGCAGTTCTTC.

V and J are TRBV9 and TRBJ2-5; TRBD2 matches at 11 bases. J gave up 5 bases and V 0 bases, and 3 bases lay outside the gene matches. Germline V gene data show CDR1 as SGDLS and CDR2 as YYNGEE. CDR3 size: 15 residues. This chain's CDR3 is CASSVVAGGGETQYF. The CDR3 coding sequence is TGTGCCAGCAGCGTAGTAGCGGGAGGGGGTGAGACCCAGTACTTC.

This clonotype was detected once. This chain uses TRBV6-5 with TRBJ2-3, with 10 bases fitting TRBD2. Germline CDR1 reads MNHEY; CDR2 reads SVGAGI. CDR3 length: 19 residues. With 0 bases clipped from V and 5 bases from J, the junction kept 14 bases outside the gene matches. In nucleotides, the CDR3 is TGTGCCAGCAGTTACTCTCGGGAGTCGGAGCGGGGGGGCCTAGATACGCAGTATTTT. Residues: CASSYSRESERGGLDTQYF.

The CDR3 sequence is CASSLFGVPEQYF. The CDR3 bases are TGTGCCAGCAGTTTATTTGGGGTTCCCGAGCAGTACTTC. This chain uses TRBV12-3 or TRBV12-4 with TRBJ2-7; no reliable D call. Trimming pared 2 bases from V and 6 bases from J, leaving 11 bases between. The CDR3 runs to 13 residues.

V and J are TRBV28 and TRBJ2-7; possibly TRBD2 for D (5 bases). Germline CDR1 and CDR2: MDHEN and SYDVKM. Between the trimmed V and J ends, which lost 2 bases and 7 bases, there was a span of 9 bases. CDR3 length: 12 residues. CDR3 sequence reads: CASSLGSWEQYF. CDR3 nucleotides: TGTGCCAGCAGTTTAGGGAGTTGGGAGCAGTACTTC.

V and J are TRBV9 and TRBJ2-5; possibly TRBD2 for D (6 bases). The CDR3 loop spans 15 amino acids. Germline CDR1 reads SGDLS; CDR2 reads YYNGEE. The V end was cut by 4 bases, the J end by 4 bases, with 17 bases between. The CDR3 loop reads CASSPDGLALETQYF. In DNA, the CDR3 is TGTGCCAGCAGCCCAGATGGGCTAGCGCTAGAGACCCAGTACTTC.

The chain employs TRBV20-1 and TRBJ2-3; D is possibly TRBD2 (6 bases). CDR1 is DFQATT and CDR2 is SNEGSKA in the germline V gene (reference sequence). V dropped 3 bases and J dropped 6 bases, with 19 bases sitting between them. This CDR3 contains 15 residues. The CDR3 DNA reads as TGCAGTGCTAGGCGCCAGACCTTTGGGGGGGATACGCAGTATTTT. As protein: CSARRQTFGGDTQYF.

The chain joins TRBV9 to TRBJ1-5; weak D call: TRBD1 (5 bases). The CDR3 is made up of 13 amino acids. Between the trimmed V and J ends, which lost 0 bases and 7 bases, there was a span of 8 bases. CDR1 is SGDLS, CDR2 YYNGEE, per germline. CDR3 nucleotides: TGTGCCAGCAGCGTAGACGGGGACCAGCCCCAGCATTTT. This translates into CASSVDGDQPQHF.

CDR3 protein: CAIRNRAQETQYF. The CDR3 nucleotides are TGTGCCATCAGGAACAGGGCACAAGAGACCCAGTACTTC. This chain connects TRBV10-3 to TRBJ2-5; D may be TRBD1 (6 bases). The CDR3 extends over 13 amino acids. The V gene's germline CDR1 is ENHRY and CDR2 SYGVKD. V dropped 6 bases and J dropped 2 bases, with 10 bases sitting between them.

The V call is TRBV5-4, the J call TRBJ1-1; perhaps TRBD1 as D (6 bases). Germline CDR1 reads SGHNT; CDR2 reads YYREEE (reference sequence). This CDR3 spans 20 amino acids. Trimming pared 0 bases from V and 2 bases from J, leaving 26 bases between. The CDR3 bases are TGTGCCAGCAGCTTGGATCCCTACCTAGGGCAGGGGAAGGGCAACACTGAAGCTTTCTTT. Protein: CASSLDPYLGQGKGNTEAFF. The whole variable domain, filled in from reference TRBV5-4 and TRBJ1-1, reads ETGVTQSPTHLIKTRGQQVTLRCSSQSGHNTVSWYQQALGQGPQFIFQYYREEENGRGNFPPRFSGLQFPNYSSELNVNALELDDSALYLCASSLDPYLGQGKGNTEAFFGQGTRLTVV.

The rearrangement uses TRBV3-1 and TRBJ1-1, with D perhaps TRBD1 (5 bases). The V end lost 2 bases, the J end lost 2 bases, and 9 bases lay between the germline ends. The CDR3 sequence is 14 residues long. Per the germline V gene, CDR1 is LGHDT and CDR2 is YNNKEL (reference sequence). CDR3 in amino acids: CASSQRDGNTEAFF. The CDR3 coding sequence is TGTGCCAGCAGCCAACGGGACGGTAACACTGAAGCTTTCTTT.

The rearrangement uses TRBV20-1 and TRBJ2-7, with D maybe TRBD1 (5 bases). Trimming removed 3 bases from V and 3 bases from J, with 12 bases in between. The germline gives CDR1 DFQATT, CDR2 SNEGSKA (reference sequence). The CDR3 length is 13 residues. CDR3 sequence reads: CSARKGPNYEQYF. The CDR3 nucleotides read TGCAGTGCTAGGAAGGGGCCGAACTACGAGCAGTACTTC.